This TCR beta chain was recovered during a study of regulatory T cells in long-lasting Graves disease. Notes on the study in general: Whereas new patients shared some 990 public clonotypes, persistent patients shared more, at a few thousand. Persistent disease favored TRBV28, TRBJ1-2 and TRBJ2-5.

V dropped 4 bases and J dropped 4; count of bases not matched to a gene: 12. CDR3 length equals 17 residues. Germline values: CDR1 KGHDR, CDR2 SFDVKD. The table lists this clonotype with many counts. The antigen remains undetermined. Time point here: newly diagnosed GD, antithyroid drugs for less than 3 months. RNA isolated from PBMCs was used to make the TCR library. Peripheral blood, Nine milliliters per patient, was collected in EDTA tubes. CDR3-region Arm-PCR and iRepertoire HTBI primers produced the TCR beta libraries. TCRdb reprocessed the multiplex PCR reads via MiXCR and lists one record per CDR3 protein. The data hold over 350,000 distinct CDR3 sequences, with 14% to 15% observed a single time. The same data also contributed to another study, on T cells in Graves' hyperthyroidism and ophthalmopathy.

The source material was peripheral blood mononuclear cells (PBMCs), sampled at new diagnosis, from a patient treated with antithyroid drugs. The origin of this receptor is a woman between 40 and 55 years old with Graves disease. The chain is built from TRBV24-1 and TRBJ2-1; TRBD2 agrees at 7 bases. The CDR3 here is CATSDQVGLAEYNEQFF. CDR3 sequence (DNA): TGTGCCACCAGTGACCAGGTGGGGCTAGCGGAATACAATGAGCAGTTCTTC.